This T cell receptor beta chain was sequenced during a study of technical replicates of blood from a few donors. The repertoire was sequenced with immunoSEQ multiplex PCR; TCRdb's copy has only in-frame clones and lacks some. Here the sample spans 70,000 to 90,000 clones, roughly 94% being singletons. The V gene end was trimmed by 6 bases and the J gene end by 4 bases; junction bases not matched to a gene: 9. Germline-derived CDR1 and CDR2 are LNHDA and SQIVND (reference sequence). This CDR3 spans 14 amino acids. What was sequenced was T cells isolated from PBMCs. The TCR comes from a human donor in good health. J is TRBJ2-7 and V is TRBV19, with 7 bases lining up with TRBD1. CDR3 in amino acids: CASRASGQTYEQYF. Written as DNA, the CDR3 is TGTGCCAGTAGGGCTTCGGGACAGACATACGAGCAGTACTTC. Supplemented by reference TRBV19 and TRBJ2-7, the full variable domain reads DGGITQSPKYLFRKEGQNVTLSCEQNLNHDAMYWYRQDPGQGLRLIYYSQIVNDFQKGDIAEGYSVSREKKESFPLTVTSAQKNPTAFYLCASRASGQTYEQYFGPGTRLTVT.